This T cell receptor beta chain was observed in a study of control samples from healthy donors and cancer patients. The assay was immunoSEQ multiplex PCR, and TCRdb's table has in-frame clones only and misses some. The data show roughly 88,000 clones, 91% seen once. The source of this sequence is a man over 45 in good health. The sequenced sample was blood.

The CDR3 DNA is TGTGCCAGCACCTCCGGGCTTAAATTCAACTATGGCTACACCTTC. It yields the protein CASTSGLKFNYGYTF. The J gene is TRBJ1-2, the V gene TRBV6-5; D not certain. Trimming stripped 7 bases from V and 2 bases from J, with 17 bases between. The CDR3 spans 15 residues. The germline V gene has CDR1 MNHEY and CDR2 SVGAGI.